The TCR beta chain described here comes from a study of blood T cells in healthy people across ages. Study context: Template-switching capture recovered about one barcoded beta molecule per two T cells.

Germline V CDR1 and CDR2: LGHDT, YNNKEL (reference sequence). V dropped 2 bases and J dropped 7 bases, with 18 bases sitting between them. This CDR3 has 16 residues. The authors ran a second PCR of 7 to 11 cycles using a sample-barcoded 5' primer and a J-beta primer mix. TCRdb analysed the 5' RACE reads with MiXCR anew, one entry per CDR3 protein. The table lists about a million distinct CDR3 sequences, roughly 47% of them singletons. Points on this clonotype: Its antigen is unidentified.

Study-wide results and caveats: The percentage of naive T cells correlated strongly with TCR beta diversity. Donor CMV infection status was unknown, possibly confounding age-related changes in expanded clonotypes.

Sequencing was carried out using blood. V usage is TRBV3-1 and J usage is TRBJ2-4, with D possibly matching TRBD2 (5 bases). This receptor was obtained from an older woman in good health. CDR3 protein: CASSQYYQVGSNIQYF. The CDR3 DNA sequence: TGTGCCAGCAGCCAATACTACCAGGTGGGGAGTAACATTCAGTACTTC.